This T cell receptor (beta chain) was recovered during a study of blood T cell repertoires in COVID-19. Assay used: immunoSEQ multiplex PCR; TCRdb lists only in-frame clones, some missing. Of around 60,000 clones in the sample, 80% to 90% were seen once. CDR1 and CDR2 from the germline V gene are MNHNY and SVGAGI (reference sequence). V shed 4 bases and J shed 7 bases, with 10 bases lying between them. CDR3 length: 13 amino acids. The specimen sequenced was peripheral blood. V and J are TRBV6-6 and TRBJ2-2; D is ambiguous. This sequence was found in a human donor with active COVID-19. The donor label of this sample is uncertain. The CDR3 spells CASSSTISGELFF. As DNA, the CDR3 is TGTGCCAGCAGTTCTACCATAAGCGGGGAGCTGTTTTTT.